A single sample is the source of the 30 T cell receptor beta chains below, sequenced in a study of a mutant IDH1 vaccine in newly diagnosed glioma (dated by TCRdb to about 2021). The meaning of the sample's time point label: week 23, last vaccination. A 20-mer mutant IDH1 peptide at 300 micrograms in Montanide made up each vaccine dose, which was injected subcutaneously together with topical imiquimod. Library preparation employed the immunoSEQ multiplex PCR assay. TCRdb took over this immuneACCESS table, retaining in-frame rearrangements with V and J assigned. Such tables are incomplete; in checked studies, under half of the missing clones stem from an unresolved V gene, and the remainder is unexplained. The sample has under 85,000 clones on record, 75% to 90% of them singletons. Roughly 0.78% of the sample goes to the ten largest clones. Their target antigens are unknown. The specimen was PBMCs, collected from a glioma patient whose treatment included an IDH1 peptide vaccine. The receptors stem from a woman aged 45-60 years with glioma.

The rearrangement joins TRBV25-1 to TRBJ2-3; 10 nucleotides line up with TRBD1. Germline loops: CDR1 MGHDK, CDR2 SYGVNS. The length of the CDR3 is 15 residues. V lost 2 bases, J lost 7 bases, and 6 bases stayed unmatched. In DNA, the CDR3 is TGTGCCAGCAGTGAAGGGACAGGGGCGTACCATACGCAGTATTTT. Protein sequence: CASSEGTGAYHTQYF. Using reference TRBV25-1 and TRBJ2-3 for the parts outside the CDR3, the full variable domain is EADIYQTPRYLVIGTGKKITLECSQTMGHDKMYWYQQDPGMELHLIHYSYGVNSTEKGDLSSESTVSRIRTEHFPLTLESARPSHTSQYLCASSEGTGAYHTQYFGPGTRLTVL.

This chain connects TRBV5-5 to TRBJ1-1; D call uncertain. The CDR3 extends over 13 amino acids. Germline loops: CDR1 SGHKS, CDR2 YYEKEE (reference sequence). Trimming cost V 2 bases and J 0 bases, with 5 bases left between them. The CDR3 region is CASSFLMNTEAFF. The CDR3 nucleotides read TGTGCCAGCAGCTTTTTAATGAACACTGAAGCTTTCTTT.

The J gene is TRBJ1-2, the V gene TRBV30; the match to TRBD1 covers 12 bases. CDR3 size: 13 residues. Germline-derived CDR1 and CDR2 are GTSNPN and SVGIG (reference sequence). Unmatched junction bases numbered 5, after V lost 8 bases and J lost 4 bases. DNA for the CDR3: TGTGCCGGACGGGACAGGGGGCGCTATGGCTACACCTTC. It is translated as CAGRDRGRYGYTF.

J is TRBJ1-2 and V is TRBV6-1; TRBD1 matches at 7 bases. The V gene's germline CDR1 is MNHNS and CDR2 SASEGT. V dropped 4 bases and J dropped 0; count of bases not matched to a gene: 8. CDR3 length: 16 amino acids. The CDR3 DNA sequence: TGTGCCAGCAGTGCTATGACAGGGATTCCTAACTATGGCTACACCTTC. It encodes CASSAMTGIPNYGYTF.

This clone showed up just once. The V and J genes are TRBV18 and TRBJ2-2; D gene ambiguous. The ends were cut back, 0 bases at V and 5 bases at J, with 7 bases in the middle. The CDR3 sequence is 14 residues long. The V gene's germline CDR1 is KGHSH and CDR2 LQKENI. This chain's CDR3 is CASSPPGSTGELFF. The DNA for the CDR3 is TGTGCCAGCTCACCACCGGGGTCAACCGGGGAGCTGTTTTTT.

The rearrangement uses TRBV9 and TRBJ2-3; 12 positions match TRBD2. CDR3 size: 16 residues. The V gene end was trimmed by 0 bases and the J gene end by 4 bases; junction bases not matched to a gene: 3. Germline lookup yields CDR1 SGDLS and CDR2 YYNGEE. The CDR3 sequence: CASSVGTSGTADTQYF. As DNA, the CDR3 is TGTGCCAGCAGCGTAGGGACTAGCGGGACGGCAGATACGCAGTATTTT.

This chain joins TRBV18 and TRBJ2-7; 11 nucleotides line up with TRBD2. This CDR3 region has 15 residues. The germline V gene encodes CDR1 KGHSH and CDR2 LQKENI. The J segment lost 4 bases and the V segment lost 3 bases, leaving 5 bases of the junction unmatched. The CDR3 here is CASSPGTSGDYEQYF. The CDR3 DNA sequence: TGTGCCAGCTCACCCGGGACTAGCGGAGATTACGAGCAGTACTTC. The whole variable domain, filled in from reference TRBV18 and TRBJ2-7, reads NAGVMQNPRHLVRRRGQEARLRCSPMKGHSHVYWYRQLPEEGLKFMVYLQKENIIDESGMPKERFSAEFPKEGPSILRIQQVVRGDSAAYFCASSPGTSGDYEQYFGPGTRLTVT.

This clone was picked up one time. The V gene is TRBV5-1, the J gene TRBJ2-7; a possible D gene is TRBD2 (5 bases). The CDR3 contains 15 residues. The V and J ends lost 2 bases and 4 bases respectively, with 16 bases between them. Germline lookup yields CDR1 SGHRS and CDR2 YFSETQ. CDR3 nucleotides: TGCGCCAGCAGCTTAGCGCCAGCGGAGGAGTACGAGCAGTACTTC. It translates to CASSLAPAEEYEQYF.

The chain has TRBV5-1 and TRBJ2-5; 9 positions agree with TRBD2. Germline V gives CDR1 SGHRS, CDR2 YFSETQ. The V gene end was trimmed by 4 bases and the J gene end by 2 bases; junction bases not matched to a gene: 9. The CDR3 length is 16 residues. CDR3 loop: CASSPGTSTYQETQYF. DNA for the CDR3: TGCGCCAGCAGCCCTGGGACTAGCACCTATCAAGAGACCCAGTACTTC.

J is TRBJ2-7 and V is TRBV30; 7 nucleotides line up with TRBD1. Germline V gene data show CDR1 as GTSNPN and CDR2 as SVGIG (reference sequence). The CDR3 totals 15 residues. Trimming removed 1 base from V and 2 bases from J; junction bases left unmatched: 8. The CDR3 reads CAWSGTLDRAYEQYF. In nucleotides, the CDR3 is TGTGCCTGGAGTGGCACCCTCGACAGGGCCTACGAGCAGTACTTC.

The rearrangement uses TRBV7-9 and TRBJ1-1; D remains ambiguous. Looked up from germline, CDR1 is SEHNR and CDR2 is FQNEAQ (reference sequence). V lost 4 bases, J lost 11 bases, and 5 bases lay in between. CDR3 length: 9 residues. The DNA for the CDR3 is TGTGCCAGCAGCTACCCCGCTTTCTTT. Translation gives CASSYPAFF.

The J gene is TRBJ2-2, the V gene TRBV29-1, with TRBD1 matching 9 bases. Germline CDR1 and CDR2: SQVTM and ANQGSEA. This CDR3 has 14 amino acids. The J segment lost 3 bases and the V segment lost 7 bases, leaving 6 bases of the junction unmatched. Here the CDR3 reads CSASGTGYTGELFF. CDR3 DNA sequence: TGCAGCGCCTCCGGGACAGGGTACACCGGGGAGCTGTTTTTT.

V and J are TRBV7-3 and TRBJ2-6; TRBD2 agrees at 9 bases. After removal of 5 bases from V and 0 bases from J, the junction contained 11 bases not matched to a gene. Germline V CDR1 and CDR2: SGHTA, FQGTGA. This CDR3 has 19 residues. CDR3 DNA: TGTGCCAGCAGCACCACAAAGCGGGAGGCGTTCTCTGGGGCCAACGTCCTGACTTTC. It is translated as CASSTTKREAFSGANVLTF.

The chain links TRBV6-5 to TRBJ1-2; D is perhaps TRBD1 (5 bases). This CDR3 comprises 12 residues. Germline assignment: CDR1 MNHEY and CDR2 SVGAGI. Trimming removed 6 bases from V and 7 bases from J, with 12 bases in between. CDR3 sequence: CASSSGTVGYTF. In DNA form, the CDR3 reads TGTGCCAGCAGCTCCGGGACCGTTGGCTACACCTTC.

V usage is TRBV11-1 and J usage is TRBJ1-1; D possibly corresponds to TRBD1 (6 bases). The CDR3 has 15 residues. The germline V gene encodes CDR1 SGHAT and CDR2 FQDESV (reference sequence). The V gene lost 4 bases and the J gene lost 0 bases, with 12 bases spanning the gap. The CDR3 reads CASSSRWGLNTEAFF. The CDR3 bases are TGTGCCAGCAGCTCTAGATGGGGGCTGAACACTGAAGCTTTCTTT.

The chain is built from TRBV7-9 and TRBJ2-5; D is undetermined. This CDR3 spans 15 amino acids. Trimming pared 4 bases from V and 0 bases from J, leaving 12 bases between. The germline V gene encodes CDR1 SEHNR and CDR2 FQNEAQ (reference sequence). The CDR3 coding sequence is TGTGCCAGCAGCTCACCTTCTGGGGACCAAGAGACCCAGTACTTC. The encoded protein is CASSSPSGDQETQYF.

The J gene is TRBJ2-5, the V gene TRBV28, with 9 nucleotides matching TRBD2. V was pared by 3 bases and J by 0 bases, with 11 bases of the junction left unmatched. Germline CDR1 MDHEN, CDR2 SYDVKM. CDR3 size: 18 residues. CDR3 loop: CASSFPPRLAAYQETQYF. CDR3 nucleotide sequence: TGTGCCAGCAGTTTTCCTCCCCGACTAGCGGCGTACCAAGAGACCCAGTACTTC.

The V call is TRBV5-8, the J call TRBJ2-5; D is undetermined. Deletions cut 0 bases from V and 4 bases from J, with 7 bases between. The germline V gene has CDR1 SGHTS and CDR2 YDEGEE. This CDR3 is 13 amino acids long. The CDR3 DNA is TGTGCCAGCAGCTTGGCGGGTAGAGAGACCCAGTACTTC. This encodes CASSLAGRETQYF.

The CDR3 reads CASSLRGLAAPHEQYF. CDR3 nucleotide sequence: TGTGCCAGCAGCTTGCGGGGCCTAGCGGCACCCCACGAGCAGTACTTC. J is TRBJ2-7 and V is TRBV5-6; 7 nucleotides align to TRBD2. Germline-derived CDR1 and CDR2 are SGHDT and YYEEEE. The length of the CDR3 is 16 residues. Trimming removed 1 base from V and 5 bases from J; junction bases left unmatched: 12.

This chain links TRBV28 with TRBJ1-5; no clear D. The germline gives CDR1 MDHEN, CDR2 SYDVKM. V dropped 10 bases and J dropped 2 bases, with 12 bases sitting between them. CDR3 length: 13 residues. The CDR3 sequence: CATGSVGNQPQHF. As DNA, the CDR3 is TGTGCCACCGGCTCGGTAGGCAATCAGCCCCAGCATTTT.

The chain has TRBV6-5 and TRBJ2-3, with D possibly matching TRBD1 (5 bases). The ends were cut back, 0 bases at V and 4 bases at J, with 8 bases in the middle. This CDR3 region has 14 residues. From germline, CDR1 is MNHEY and CDR2 SVGAGI. DNA for the CDR3: TGTGCCAGCAGTTACTCGACAGTGCCAGATACGCAGTATTTT. It specifies CASSYSTVPDTQYF.

The rearrangement links TRBV5-1 to TRBJ2-3; a weak D match, TRBD2 (6 bases). Per germline, CDR1 SGHRS and CDR2 YFSETQ. V lost 5 bases, J lost 0 bases, and 10 bases lay in between. The CDR3 runs 14 residues. CDR3 loop: CASRPGTSTDTQYF. The CDR3 DNA is TGCGCCAGCAGGCCCGGGACTAGCACAGATACGCAGTATTTT.

The chain carries TRBV7-9 and TRBJ2-7; possible D gene TRBD1, 6 bases. Germline loops: CDR1 SEHNR, CDR2 FQNEAQ (reference sequence). This CDR3 is built from 15 residues. Trimming removed 5 bases from V and 2 bases from J, with 16 bases in between. The DNA of the CDR3 is TGTGCCAGCAGCGACAACGGACAGATCACCTACGAGCAGTACTTC. Its protein product is CASSDNGQITYEQYF.

The V call is TRBV28, the J call TRBJ1-6, with D possibly matching TRBD1 (6 bases). Trimming shortened V by 8 bases and J by 1 base, and 18 bases separated the two germline ends. Germline assignment: CDR1 MDHEN and CDR2 SYDVKM. The CDR3 spans 17 residues. The CDR3 nucleotides are TGTGCCAGCTATACCCAGGGGACCGGGTCCTATAATTCACCCCTCCACTTT. Translated, it gives CASYTQGTGSYNSPLHF.

The rearrangement links TRBV9 to TRBJ2-7, with D possibly being TRBD2 (5 bases). The V gene's germline CDR1 is SGDLS and CDR2 YYNGEE. This CDR3 contains 14 residues. V lost 6 bases, J lost 6 bases, and 19 bases lay in between. The CDR3, as DNA: TGTGCCAGCACACCGGGGTATGGGAGCCGCGAGCAGTACTTC. It translates to CASTPGYGSREQYF.

The chain is built from TRBV6-1 and TRBJ2-1; the match to TRBD2 covers 8 bases. The J segment lost 3 bases and the V segment lost 6 bases, leaving 1 base of the junction unmatched. The CDR3 covers 13 residues. Germline V gene lookup returns CDR1 MNHNS and CDR2 SASEGT. CDR3 in amino acids: CASRREVYNEQFF. The CDR3 DNA is TGTGCCAGCAGGCGGGAGGTCTACAATGAGCAGTTCTTC.

The chain carries TRBV25-1 and TRBJ2-1; 7 bases map to TRBD1. V lost 11 bases to trimming and J lost 6 bases; unmatched junction nucleotides: 13. This CDR3 has 14 residues. The germline gives CDR1 MGHDK, CDR2 SYGVNS. CDR3 sequence: CAAPAGRGLNEQFF. The CDR3 DNA follows: TGTGCCGCTCCGGCAGGAAGGGGGCTCAATGAGCAGTTCTTC.

The chain has TRBV9 and TRBJ1-2; D not resolved. V was trimmed by 0 bases and J by 4 bases, leaving 4 bases between them. CDR3 size: 12 residues. The V gene's germline CDR1 is SGDLS and CDR2 YYNGEE. The CDR3 nucleotides read TGTGCCAGCAGCGTAGAGGGCTATGGCTACACCTTC. It encodes CASSVEGYGYTF.

This clone was detected once. This rearrangement joins TRBV28 to TRBJ1-5, with 11 bases fitting TRBD1. CDR3 size: 16 residues. Germline-derived CDR1 and CDR2 are MDHEN and SYDVKM. V lost 2 bases, J lost 6 bases, and 6 bases stayed unmatched. This CDR3 is CASSLGGTGGVQPQHF. The CDR3 bases are TGTGCCAGCAGTTTAGGTGGGACAGGGGGTGTTCAGCCCCAGCATTTT.

V and J are TRBV25-1 and TRBJ1-6, with 8 nucleotides matching TRBD1. The CDR3 is 17 amino acids. J lost 0 bases, V lost 4 bases, and 5 bases had no gene match. Germline CDR1 and CDR2: MGHDK and SYGVNS. CDR3 region: CASSGGQENSYNSPLHF. The CDR3 region has the DNA TGTGCCAGCAGTGGGGGACAGGAAAACTCCTATAATTCACCCCTCCACTTT.